What follows are 24 T cell receptor beta chains derived from one specimen sequenced in a study of blood T cell repertoires in COVID-19. Only in-frame clones appear in the TCRdb table, and some are missing; sequencing was by immunoSEQ multiplex PCR. The sample carries under 100,000 clones, 87% recorded once. The sequenced sample was peripheral blood. These receptors were obtained from a male donor with acute or convalescent COVID-19.

V gene TRBV27 combines with J gene TRBJ1-6; D is unclear. V was trimmed by 5 bases and J by 11 bases, leaving 10 bases between them. This CDR3 is 12 amino acids long. Germline V lookup: CDR1 MNHEY, CDR2 SMNVEV (reference sequence). The CDR3 protein is CASSARLTPLHF. CDR3 bases: TGTGCCAGCAGTGCCCGGTTAACACCCCTCCACTTT.

The V call is TRBV14, the J call TRBJ1-6, with D perhaps matching TRBD1 (5 bases). Germline values: CDR1 SGHDN, CDR2 FVKESK. There are 13 residues in the CDR3. Trimming removed 4 bases at V and 6 bases at J, with 7 bases between. This CDR3 reads CASSRDFNSPLHF. CDR3 DNA: TGTGCCAGCAGCCGGGACTTTAATTCACCCCTCCACTTT.

The chain carries TRBV2 and TRBJ1-2; TRBD1 matches 10 bases. The CDR3 consists of 13 residues. V shed 8 bases and J 4 bases; nucleotides not matched to a gene: 4. Germline V gene data show CDR1 as SNHLY and CDR2 as FYNNEI. In DNA form, the CDR3 reads TGTGCCAGCGTGGGACAGGGGATCTATGGCTACACCTTC. Residues: CASVGQGIYGYTF.

The chain uses TRBV30 and TRBJ2-7; D is possibly TRBD2 (5 bases). Germline V gives CDR1 GTSNPN, CDR2 SVGIG (reference sequence). The CDR3 runs to 11 residues. The CDR3 region has the DNA TGTGCTAGCGAGGCGGGTTACGAGCAGTACTTC. This codes for CASEAGYEQYF.

The chain has TRBV7-2 and TRBJ2-3, with 8 bases identical to TRBD2. Germline CDR1 and CDR2: SGHTA and FQGNSA. The CDR3 extends over 15 amino acids. The junction had 7 bases not matched to a gene; V was cut back by 4 bases and J by 4 bases. CDR3: CASSSLAGRSDTQYF. Written as DNA, the CDR3 is TGTGCCAGCAGCTCCTTAGCGGGGAGGTCAGATACGCAGTATTTT. The entire variable domain, with the rest obtained from reference TRBV7-2 and TRBJ2-3, is as follows: GAGVSQSPSNKVTEKGKDVELRCDPISGHTALYWYRQSLGQGLEFLIYFQGNSAPDKSGLPSDRFSAERTGGSVSTLTIQRTQQEDSAVYLCASSSLAGRSDTQYFGPGTRLTVL.

The chain links TRBV20-1 to TRBJ1-1; no firm D call. The CDR3 is 11 amino acids. Germline V gene sequence: CDR1 DFQATT, CDR2 SNEGSKA (reference sequence). V gave up 6 bases and J gave up 8 bases, with 13 bases separating them. As DNA, the CDR3 is TGCAGTGCCAAGAGGGCCGCAGAAGCTTTCTTT. Residues: CSAKRAAEAFF.

This chain links TRBV27 with TRBJ2-3; 7 positions match TRBD2. Per germline, CDR1 MNHEY and CDR2 SMNVEV (reference sequence). The CDR3 consists of 16 residues. The trim removed 5 bases at V and 0 bases at J, leaving 8 bases unmatched. Written as DNA, the CDR3 is TGTGCCAGCAGTCCCCAAGCGGGGCTAAGCACAGATACGCAGTATTTT. This sequence encodes CASSPQAGLSTDTQYF.

V usage is TRBV7-2 and J usage is TRBJ2-1, with 8 bases that match TRBD2. The CDR3 consists of 17 residues. Trimming cost V 5 bases and J 0 bases; bases outside gene matches: 9. CDR1 is SGHTA and CDR2 is FQGNSA in the germline V gene. The CDR3 spells CASSLLGLAGSYNEQFF. DNA for the CDR3: TGTGCCAGCAGCCTACTAGGGCTAGCGGGCTCCTACAATGAGCAGTTCTTC. The whole variable domain, remainder taken from reference TRBV7-2 and TRBJ2-1, is GAGVSQSPSNKVTEKGKDVELRCDPISGHTALYWYRQSLGQGLEFLIYFQGNSAPDKSGLPSDRFSAERTGGSVSTLTIQRTQQEDSAVYLCASSLLGLAGSYNEQFFGPGTRLTVL.

This chain uses TRBV3-1 (or the pseudogene TRBV3-2) with TRBJ2-5, with D possibly being TRBD2 (6 bases). The V end lost 4 bases, the J end lost 5 bases, and 14 bases lay between the germline ends. Germline CDR1 reads LGHDT; CDR2 reads YNNKEL (reference sequence). The CDR3 spans 14 residues. CDR3 DNA sequence: TGTGCCAGCAGCCCCCGGTCCCGGGGGGAGACCCAGTACTTC. Translating gives CASSPRSRGETQYF.

The chain carries TRBV5-1 and TRBJ1-6; D not resolved. Germline V gene sequence: CDR1 SGHRS, CDR2 YFSETQ. The length of the CDR3 is 14 residues. V was cut by 0 bases and J by 7 bases, with 8 bases left in between. The CDR3 here is CASSLALQNSPLHF. For the CDR3, the DNA is TGCGCCAGCAGCTTGGCGTTGCAGAATTCACCCCTCCACTTT.

This chain links TRBV19 with TRBJ1-3; no reliable D call. Trimming cost V 5 bases and J 0 bases, with 14 bases left between them. Germline-derived CDR1 and CDR2 are LNHDA and SQIVND (reference sequence). The CDR3 spans 16 residues. The CDR3 DNA sequence: TGTGCCAGTAGTTCCCGGGAAGGGAACTCTGGAAACACCATATATTTT. This encodes CASSSREGNSGNTIYF.

Only a few counts were recorded for this clone. The V and J genes are TRBV2 and TRBJ2-7; D gene uncertain. The CDR3 consists of 13 residues. Trimming took 3 bases from V and 2 from J, leaving 8 bases between them. Germline-derived CDR1 and CDR2 are SNHLY and FYNNEI. The CDR3 nucleotides read TGTGCCAGCAGTGACAGGATAGCCTACGAGCAGTACTTC. Encoded protein: CASSDRIAYEQYF.

V is TRBV3-1 (or the pseudogene TRBV3-2) and J is TRBJ1-4; TRBD1 matches 11 bases. The V gene's germline CDR1 is LGHDT and CDR2 YNNKEL (reference sequence). The CDR3 is 16 amino acids. J was trimmed by 7 bases and V by 0 bases; bases with no gene match: 4. The CDR3 loop reads CASSQDMGTGGEKLFF. The CDR3, as DNA: TGTGCCAGCAGCCAAGATATGGGGACAGGGGGTGAAAAACTGTTTTTT.

This clone was seen a single time. The chain is built from TRBV7-3 and TRBJ2-3; tentatively, D is TRBD2 (6 bases). The length of the CDR3 is 14 residues. Trimming removed 5 bases from V and 1 base from J, with 10 bases in between. Germline CDR1 and CDR2: SGHTA and FQGTGA. CDR3: CASSPTGGTDTQYF. As DNA, the CDR3 is TGTGCCAGCAGCCCTACGGGGGGCACAGATACGCAGTATTTT.

V usage is TRBV24-1 and J usage is TRBJ2-1, with TRBD1 matching 8 bases. The CDR3 consists of 15 residues. J gave up 3 bases and V 4 bases, and 4 bases lay outside the gene matches. Germline V lookup: CDR1 KGHDR, CDR2 SFDVKD. This CDR3 is CATSDGTGNYNEQFF. The CDR3, as DNA: TGTGCCACCAGTGACGGGACAGGTAACTACAATGAGCAGTTCTTC.

The chain has TRBV4-2 and TRBJ2-1; D might be TRBD1 (6 bases). The V end was cut by 4 bases, the J end by 7 bases, with 20 bases between. Germline lookup yields CDR1 LGHNA and CDR2 YNFKEQ. The CDR3 totals 16 residues. In nucleotides, the CDR3 is TGTGCCAGCAGCCCATCGCCTTCCGGGACACGAAATGAGCAGTTCTTC. This codes for CASSPSPSGTRNEQFF.

This clone was seen a few times. V usage is TRBV6-6 and J usage is TRBJ1-3; D gene unclear. The germline V gene encodes CDR1 MNHNY and CDR2 SVGAGI (reference sequence). With 6 bases removed from V and 0 bases from J, the gap between germline ends came to 15 bases. This CDR3 region has 16 residues. CDR3 loop: CASSPVVGSSGNTIYF. The CDR3 bases are TGTGCCAGCAGCCCTGTGGTTGGCAGCTCTGGAAACACCATATATTTT.

The chain couples TRBV6-5 to TRBJ1-2, with 7 bases matching TRBD1. This CDR3 region has 15 residues. J gave up 8 bases and V 6 bases, and 15 bases lay outside the gene matches. Germline loops: CDR1 MNHEY, CDR2 SVGAGI. This chain's CDR3 is CASSNHREGGAGYTF. The CDR3 coding sequence is TGTGCCAGCAGCAACCACCGGGAAGGGGGCGCAGGCTACACCTTC.

This clone was seen a single time. The rearrangement uses TRBV7-9 and TRBJ1-3, with D uncertain. Germline V lookup: CDR1 SEHNR, CDR2 FQNEAQ (reference sequence). This CDR3 has 13 residues. The ends were cut back, 5 bases at V and 6 bases at J, with 11 bases in the middle. The chain's CDR3 is CASSTGSPNTIYF. In DNA form, the CDR3 reads TGTGCCAGCAGCACCGGGAGCCCAAACACCATATATTTT.

This clone was seen more than once but under ten times. The chain links TRBV7-9 to TRBJ2-1; D is perhaps TRBD1 (5 bases). This CDR3 region has 15 residues. Trimming removed 5 bases from V and 5 bases from J, with 16 bases in between. Germline V CDR1 and CDR2: SEHNR, FQNEAQ (reference sequence). The CDR3 sequence is CASSLTVLDNNEQFF. DNA of the CDR3: TGTGCCAGCAGCCTCACGGTTTTGGACAACAATGAGCAGTTCTTC.

The chain combines TRBV7-2 with TRBJ2-5; tentatively, D is TRBD2 (5 bases). The CDR3 length is 14 residues. V was clipped by 4 bases and J by 3 bases, with 12 bases between them. Germline-derived CDR1 and CDR2 are SGHTA and FQGNSA. The CDR3 region has the DNA TGTGCCAGCAGCTCCCATCCTAGCAAAGAGACCCAGTACTTC. The encoded protein is CASSSHPSKETQYF.

A few counts support this clone. The chain has TRBV30 and TRBJ1-4; possible D gene TRBD1, 6 bases. The CDR3 is 14 residues long. Germline values: CDR1 GTSNPN, CDR2 SVGIG (reference sequence). Deletions cut 2 bases from V and 8 bases from J, with 15 bases between. The CDR3 loop is CAWSLDRPPEKLFF. In nucleotides, the CDR3 is TGTGCCTGGAGTCTTGACAGGCCGCCCGAAAAACTGTTTTTT.

This chain links TRBV9 with TRBJ1-3; D is uncertain. The CDR3 loop spans 18 amino acids. The V gene lost 0 bases and the J gene lost 0 bases, with 16 bases spanning the gap. Germline V CDR1 and CDR2: SGDLS, YYNGEE. CDR3 region: CASSVDIFERNSGNTIYF. The CDR3 DNA reads TGTGCCAGCAGCGTAGACATCTTCGAGCGGAACTCTGGAAACACCATATATTTT. The full variable domain, completed using reference TRBV9 and TRBJ1-3, is DSGVTQTPKHLITATGQRVTLRCSPRSGDLSVYWYQQSLDQGLQFLIQYYNGEERAKGNILERFSAQQFPDLHSELNLSSLELGDSALYFCASSVDIFERNSGNTIYFGEGSWLTVV.

The V and J genes are TRBV18 and TRBJ1-4; TRBD1 agrees at 9 bases. V was pared by 2 bases and J by 4 bases, with 2 bases of the junction left unmatched. Germline CDR1 reads KGHSH; CDR2 reads LQKENI. This CDR3 comprises 15 residues. This chain's CDR3 is CASSPGTGRNEKLFF. As DNA, the CDR3 is TGTGCCAGCTCACCAGGGACAGGGCGTAATGAAAAACTGTTTTTT. Variable domain in full (rest from reference TRBV18 and TRBJ1-4): NAGVMQNPRHLVRRRGQEARLRCSPMKGHSHVYWYRQLPEEGLKFMVYLQKENIIDESGMPKERFSAEFPKEGPSILRIQQVVRGDSAAYFCASSPGTGRNEKLFFGSGTQLSVL.